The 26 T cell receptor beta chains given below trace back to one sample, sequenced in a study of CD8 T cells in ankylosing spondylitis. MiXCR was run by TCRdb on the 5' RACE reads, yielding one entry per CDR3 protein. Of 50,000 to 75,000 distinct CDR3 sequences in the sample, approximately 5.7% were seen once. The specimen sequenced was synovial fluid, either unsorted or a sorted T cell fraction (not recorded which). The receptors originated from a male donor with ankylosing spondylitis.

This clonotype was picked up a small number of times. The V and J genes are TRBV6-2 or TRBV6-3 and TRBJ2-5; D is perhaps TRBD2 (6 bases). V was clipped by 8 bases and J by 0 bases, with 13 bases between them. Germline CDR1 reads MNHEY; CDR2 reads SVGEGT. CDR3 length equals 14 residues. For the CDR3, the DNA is TGTGCCAGCCAGCACCGGGACTACCAAGAGACCCAGTACTTC. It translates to CASQHRDYQETQYF.

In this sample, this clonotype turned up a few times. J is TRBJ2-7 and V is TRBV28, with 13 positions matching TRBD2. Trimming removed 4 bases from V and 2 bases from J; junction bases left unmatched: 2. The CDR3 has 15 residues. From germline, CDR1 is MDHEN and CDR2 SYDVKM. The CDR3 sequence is CASSWTSGRTYEQYF. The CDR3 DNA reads TGTGCCAGCAGTTGGACTAGCGGGAGAACCTACGAGCAGTACTTC.

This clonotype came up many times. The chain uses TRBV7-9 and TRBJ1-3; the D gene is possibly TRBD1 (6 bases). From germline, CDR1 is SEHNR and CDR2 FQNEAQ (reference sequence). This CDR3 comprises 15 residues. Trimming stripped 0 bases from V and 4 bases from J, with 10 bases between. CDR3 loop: CASSLAPQGGNTIYF. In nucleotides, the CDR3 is TGTGCCAGCAGCTTAGCGCCTCAGGGGGGAAACACCATATATTTT.

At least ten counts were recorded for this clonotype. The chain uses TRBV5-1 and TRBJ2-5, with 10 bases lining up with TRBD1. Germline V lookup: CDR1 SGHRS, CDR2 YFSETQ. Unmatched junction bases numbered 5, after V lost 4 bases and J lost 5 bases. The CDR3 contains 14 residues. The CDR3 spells CASSRDRGGETQYF. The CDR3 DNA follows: TGCGCCAGCAGCCGGGACAGGGGCGGGGAGACCCAGTACTTC.

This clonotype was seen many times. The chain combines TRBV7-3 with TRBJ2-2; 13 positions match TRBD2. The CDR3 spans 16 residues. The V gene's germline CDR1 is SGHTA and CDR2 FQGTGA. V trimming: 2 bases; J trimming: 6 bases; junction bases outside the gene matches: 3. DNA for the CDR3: TGTGCCAGCAGCTTATGGGGACTAGCGGGACCCGGGGAGCTGTTTTTT. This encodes CASSLWGLAGPGELFF.

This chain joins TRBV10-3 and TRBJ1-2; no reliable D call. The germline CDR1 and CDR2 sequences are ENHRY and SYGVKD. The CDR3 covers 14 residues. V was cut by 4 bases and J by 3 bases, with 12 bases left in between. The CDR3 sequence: CAISVSIGDYGYTF. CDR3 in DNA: TGTGCCATCAGTGTGAGTATAGGAGACTATGGCTACACCTTC.

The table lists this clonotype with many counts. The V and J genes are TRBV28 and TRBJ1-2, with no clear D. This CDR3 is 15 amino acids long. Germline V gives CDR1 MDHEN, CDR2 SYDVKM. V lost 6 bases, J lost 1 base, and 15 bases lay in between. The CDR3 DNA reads TGTGCCAGCAGCTCTCCCGCGGGATTTAACTATGGCTACACCTTC. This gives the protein CASSSPAGFNYGYTF.

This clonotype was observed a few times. The CDR3 protein is CASSLRGPGLQYF. CDR3 DNA: TGTGCCAGCAGTTTAAGAGGTCCGGGACTACAGTACTTC. The rearrangement joins TRBV28 to TRBJ2-5; 7 nucleotides match TRBD2. The length of the CDR3 is 13 residues. Per the germline V gene, CDR1 is MDHEN and CDR2 is SYDVKM. V lost 2 bases, J lost 11 bases, and 8 bases stayed unmatched.

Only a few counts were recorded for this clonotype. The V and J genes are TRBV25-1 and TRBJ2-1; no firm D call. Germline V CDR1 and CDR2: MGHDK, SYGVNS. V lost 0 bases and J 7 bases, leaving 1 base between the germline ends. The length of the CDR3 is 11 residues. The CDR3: CASSEYNEQFF. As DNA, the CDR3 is TGTGCCAGCAGTGAATATAATGAGCAGTTCTTC.

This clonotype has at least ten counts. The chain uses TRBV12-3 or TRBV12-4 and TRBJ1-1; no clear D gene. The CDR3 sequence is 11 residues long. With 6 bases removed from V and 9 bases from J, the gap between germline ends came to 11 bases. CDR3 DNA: TGTGCCAGCAGCCTAGCCTGGAAAGCTTTCTTT. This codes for CASSLAWKAFF.

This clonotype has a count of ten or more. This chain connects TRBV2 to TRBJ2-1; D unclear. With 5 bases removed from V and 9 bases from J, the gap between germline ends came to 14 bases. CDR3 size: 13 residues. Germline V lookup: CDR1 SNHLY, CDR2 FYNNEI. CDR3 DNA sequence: TGTGCCAGCAGTCGCGACCAAGCGCGTGAGCAGTTCTTC. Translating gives CASSRDQAREQFF. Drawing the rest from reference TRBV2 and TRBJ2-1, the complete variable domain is EPEVTQTPSHQVTQMGQEVILRCVPISNHLYFYWYRQILGQKVEFLVSFYNNEISEKSEIFDDQFSVERPDGSNFTLKIRSTKLEDSAMYFCASSRDQAREQFFGPGTRLTVL.

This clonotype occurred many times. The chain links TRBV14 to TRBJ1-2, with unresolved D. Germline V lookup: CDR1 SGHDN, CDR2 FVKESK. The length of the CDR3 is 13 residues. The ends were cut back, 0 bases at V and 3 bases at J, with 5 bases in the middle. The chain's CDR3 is CASSQDMDYGYTF. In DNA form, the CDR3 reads TGTGCCAGCAGCCAAGATATGGACTATGGCTACACCTTC.

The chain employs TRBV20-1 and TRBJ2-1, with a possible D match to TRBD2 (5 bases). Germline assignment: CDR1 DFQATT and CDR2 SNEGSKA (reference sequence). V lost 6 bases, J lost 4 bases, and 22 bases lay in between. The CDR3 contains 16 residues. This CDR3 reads CSAVGPASRRYNEQFF. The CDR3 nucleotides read TGCAGTGCCGTAGGCCCGGCTAGCAGAAGATACAATGAGCAGTTCTTC.

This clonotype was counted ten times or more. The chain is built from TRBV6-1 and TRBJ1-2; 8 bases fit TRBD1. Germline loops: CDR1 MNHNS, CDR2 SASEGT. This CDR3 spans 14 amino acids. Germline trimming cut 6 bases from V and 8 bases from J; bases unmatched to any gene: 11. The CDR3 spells CASRIRGQGWGYTF. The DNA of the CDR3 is TGTGCCAGCAGGATCCGCGGACAGGGCTGGGGCTACACCTTC.

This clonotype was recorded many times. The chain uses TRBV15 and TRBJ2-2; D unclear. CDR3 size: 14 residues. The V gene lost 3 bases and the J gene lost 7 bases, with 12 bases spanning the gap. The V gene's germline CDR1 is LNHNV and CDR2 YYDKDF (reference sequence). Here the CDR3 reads CATSSPRVGGELFF. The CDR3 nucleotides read TGTGCCACCAGCAGTCCTCGGGTCGGCGGGGAGCTGTTTTTT.

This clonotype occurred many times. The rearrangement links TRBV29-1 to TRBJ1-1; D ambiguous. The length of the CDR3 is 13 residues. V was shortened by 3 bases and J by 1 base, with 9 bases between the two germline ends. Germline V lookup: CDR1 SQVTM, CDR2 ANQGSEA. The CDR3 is CSVEIARNTEAFF. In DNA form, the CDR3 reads TGCAGCGTTGAGATAGCCAGGAACACTGAAGCTTTCTTT.

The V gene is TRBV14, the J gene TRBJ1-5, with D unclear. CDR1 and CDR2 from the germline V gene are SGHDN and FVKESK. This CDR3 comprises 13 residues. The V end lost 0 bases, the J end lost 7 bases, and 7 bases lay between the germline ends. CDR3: CASSQDVWQPQHF. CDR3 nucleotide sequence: TGTGCCAGCAGCCAAGATGTATGGCAGCCCCAGCATTTT.

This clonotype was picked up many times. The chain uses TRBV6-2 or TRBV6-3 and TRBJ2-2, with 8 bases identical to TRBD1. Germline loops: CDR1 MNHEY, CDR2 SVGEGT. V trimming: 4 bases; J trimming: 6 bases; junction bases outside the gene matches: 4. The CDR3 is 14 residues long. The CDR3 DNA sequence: TGTGCCAGCAGTTCGAACAGGGGGGCCGGGGAGCTGTTTTTT. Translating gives CASSSNRGAGELFF.

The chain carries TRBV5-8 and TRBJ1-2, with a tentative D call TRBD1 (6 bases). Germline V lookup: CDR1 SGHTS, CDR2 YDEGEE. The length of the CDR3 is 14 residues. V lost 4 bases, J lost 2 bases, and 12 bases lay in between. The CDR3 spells CASSPRTGNYGYTF. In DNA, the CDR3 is TGTGCCAGCAGCCCCCGAACAGGGAACTATGGCTACACCTTC. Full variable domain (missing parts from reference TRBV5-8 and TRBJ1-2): EAGVTQSPTHLIKTRGQQATLRCSPISGHTSVYWYQQALGLGLQFLLWYDEGEERNRGNFPPRFSGRQFPNYSSELNVNALELEDSALYLCASSPRTGNYGYTFGSGTRLTVV.

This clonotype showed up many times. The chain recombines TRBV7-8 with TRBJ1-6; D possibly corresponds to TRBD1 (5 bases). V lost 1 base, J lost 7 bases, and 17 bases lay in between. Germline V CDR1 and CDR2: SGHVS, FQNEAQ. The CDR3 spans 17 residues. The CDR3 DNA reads TGTGCCAGCAGCTTAGTTGGGGTCGGGCAGGGCAATTCACCCCTCCACTTT. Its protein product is CASSLVGVGQGNSPLHF.

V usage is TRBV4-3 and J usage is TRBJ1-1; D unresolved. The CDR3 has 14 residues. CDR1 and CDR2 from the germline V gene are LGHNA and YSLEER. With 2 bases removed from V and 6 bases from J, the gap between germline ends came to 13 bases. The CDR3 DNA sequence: TGCGCCAGCAGCCAACGATGGGAGGGCGCTGAAGCTTTCTTT. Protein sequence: CASSQRWEGAEAFF.

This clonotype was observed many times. CDR3 residues: CSVDSGTGEETQYF. CDR3 in DNA: TGCAGCGTTGATAGTGGTACCGGGGAAGAGACCCAGTACTTC. This chain joins TRBV29-1 and TRBJ2-5; the D gene is possibly TRBD2 (5 bases). The CDR3 length is 14 residues. Germline lookup yields CDR1 SQVTM and CDR2 ANQGSEA. The V gene lost 3 bases and the J gene lost 3 bases, with 14 bases spanning the gap.

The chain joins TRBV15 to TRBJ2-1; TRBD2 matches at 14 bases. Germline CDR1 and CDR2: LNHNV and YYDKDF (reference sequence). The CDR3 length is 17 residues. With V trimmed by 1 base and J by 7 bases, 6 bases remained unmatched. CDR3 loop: CATSRVTSGRASNEQFF. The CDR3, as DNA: TGTGCCACCAGCAGAGTGACTAGCGGGAGGGCCAGTAATGAGCAGTTCTTC.

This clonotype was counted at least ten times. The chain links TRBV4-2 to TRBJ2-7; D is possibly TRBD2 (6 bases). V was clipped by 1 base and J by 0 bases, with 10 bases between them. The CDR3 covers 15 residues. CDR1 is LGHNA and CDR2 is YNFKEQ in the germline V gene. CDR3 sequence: CASSQVWDSSYEQYF. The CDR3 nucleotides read TGTGCCAGCAGCCAAGTGTGGGACTCCTCCTACGAGCAGTACTTC.

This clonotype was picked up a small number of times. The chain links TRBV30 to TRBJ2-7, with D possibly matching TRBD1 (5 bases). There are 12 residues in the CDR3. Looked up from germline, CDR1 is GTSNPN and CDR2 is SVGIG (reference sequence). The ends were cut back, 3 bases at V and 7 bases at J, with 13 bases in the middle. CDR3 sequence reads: CAWSRQPEEQYF. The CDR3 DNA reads TGTGCCTGGAGCCGACAGCCTGAAGAGCAGTACTTC.

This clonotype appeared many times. CDR3 protein: CAKLGDNYEQYF. In DNA, the CDR3 is TGTGCCAAGTTAGGGGACAACTACGAGCAGTACTTC. This chain joins TRBV19 and TRBJ2-7, with D maybe TRBD1 (6 bases). V was pared by 10 bases and J by 3 bases, with 13 bases between. The V gene's germline CDR1 is LNHDA and CDR2 SQIVND (reference sequence). The length of the CDR3 is 12 residues.